This TCR beta chain was found in a study of glioma-infiltrating T cells after dendritic cell vaccination. Study as a whole: Autologous tumor lysate-pulsed dendritic cell vaccination was given between the early 2000s and the early 2010s.

All glioblastoma patients lacked an isocitrate dehydrogenase mutation. This CDR3 has 16 amino acids. Germline CDR1 reads SGHRS; CDR2 reads YFSETQ. V gave up 4 bases and J gave up 4 bases; unmatched junction bases: 6. Amplification used 60 V beta primers and 13 J beta primers. Repertoires were generated with immunoSEQ multiplex PCR, while TCRdb's copy carries only in-frame clones and drops some. This table holds fewer than 85,000 clones, 81% found once. Sequences were derived from blood, sampled before dendritic cell vaccination. The chain employs TRBV5-1 and TRBJ2-2, with 11 bases aligning to TRBD1. The receptor comes from a human donor with glioblastoma. In nucleotides, the CDR3 is TGCGCCAGCAGCCTCGGACAGGGGGCTTCCACCGGGGAGCTGTTTTTT. Protein sequence: CASSLGQGASTGELFF. Drawing the rest from reference TRBV5-1 and TRBJ2-2, the complete variable domain is KAGVTQTPRYLIKTRGQQVTLSCSPISGHRSVSWYQQTPGQGLQFLFEYFSETQRNKGNFPGRFSGRQFSNSRSEMNVSTLELGDSALYLCASSLGQGASTGELFFGEGSRLTVL.